Listed here are 10 T cell receptor beta chains from one sample, sequenced in a study of cytomegalovirus exposure and HLA in healthy donors. A multiplex PCR was run with 60 Vbeta primers and 13 Jbeta primers. Assay used: immunoSEQ multiplex PCR; TCRdb lists only in-frame clones, some missing. The sample carries tens of thousands of clones, roughly 77% recorded once. The sequencing input was PBMCs. The receptors originated from a man aged 25 to 40 in good health and CMV-seropositive.

The chain joins TRBV5-1 to TRBJ1-1, with no clear D. The CDR3 loop spans 15 amino acids. Germline V CDR1 and CDR2: SGHRS, YFSETQ. V lost 0 bases, J lost 5 bases, and 14 bases lay in between. For the CDR3, the DNA is TGCGCCAGCAGCTTGGAGGGAAGGGAGATTACTGAAGCTTTCTTT. This encodes CASSLEGREITEAFF. Complete variable domain (other parts from reference TRBV5-1 and TRBJ1-1): KAGVTQTPRYLIKTRGQQVTLSCSPISGHRSVSWYQQTPGQGLQFLFEYFSETQRNKGNFPGRFSGRQFSNSRSEMNVSTLELGDSALYLCASSLEGREITEAFFGQGTRLTVV.

The chain is built from TRBV2 and TRBJ2-3; 10 bases are shared with TRBD2. CDR1 is SNHLY, CDR2 FYNNEI, per germline. The trim removed 7 bases at V and 2 bases at J, leaving 9 bases unmatched. The CDR3 is 16 amino acids. The CDR3 nucleotides read TGTGCCAGCACTAACTTACTAGCGGGGTACACAGATACGCAGTATTTT. Residues: CASTNLLAGYTDTQYF.

CDR3 region: CASSLVYRGPETQYF. The DNA for the CDR3 is TGTGCCAGCAGCTTGGTTTACAGGGGGCCGGAGACCCAGTACTTC. The gene calls are TRBV5-4 and TRBJ2-5, with 9 bases aligning to TRBD1. The length of the CDR3 is 15 residues. The germline gives CDR1 SGHNT, CDR2 YYREEE (reference sequence). Trimming took 0 bases from V and 5 from J; bases not matched to a gene: 5.

The chain joins TRBV4-3 to TRBJ2-5; D gene unclear. CDR3 length: 15 amino acids. CDR1 is LGHNA and CDR2 is YSLEER in the germline V gene. The V end lost 6 bases, the J end lost 3 bases, and 17 bases lay between the germline ends. CDR3 nucleotide sequence: TGCGCCAGCAGACCCGACTTTTCCGAGGAAGAGACCCAGTACTTC. Translating gives CASRPDFSEEETQYF.

This clone was recorded a few times. V usage is TRBV4-3 and J usage is TRBJ2-7; 12 bases are shared with TRBD2. Germline CDR1 LGHNA, CDR2 YSLEER. V was clipped by 1 base and J by 4 bases; unmatched bases: 2. CDR3 length: 15 residues. CDR3 sequence (DNA): TGCGCCAGCAGCCAAGGAACTAGCGGGGGGTACGAGCAGTACTTC. This encodes CASSQGTSGGYEQYF.

The genes are TRBV6-5 and TRBJ1-1, with a weak D call TRBD1 (5 bases). This CDR3 spans 13 amino acids. Germline V lookup: CDR1 MNHEY, CDR2 SVGAGI. V dropped 5 bases and J dropped 3 bases, with 10 bases sitting between them. CDR3 in amino acids: CASSSREYTEAFF. The DNA of the CDR3 is TGTGCCAGCAGTAGCAGGGAATACACTGAAGCTTTCTTT.

This chain links TRBV28 with TRBJ2-3; 9 bases agree with TRBD1. J lost 4 bases, V lost 4 bases, and 6 bases had no gene match. The CDR3 contains 15 residues. Germline lookup yields CDR1 MDHEN and CDR2 SYDVKM. The CDR3 DNA reads TGTGCCAGCAGTTCCCGACAGGGGGGCTCAGATACGCAGTATTTT. Translation: CASSSRQGGSDTQYF.

In regard to this clone: Other DNA sequences within the sample encode an identical CDR3. The chain combines TRBV30 with TRBJ1-1, with D possibly matching TRBD1 (5 bases). This CDR3 is built from 12 residues. In germline, CDR1 is GTSNPN, CDR2 SVGIG (reference sequence). V was clipped by 5 bases and J by 5 bases, with 12 bases between them. This CDR3 reads CAWSLRVTEAFF. The CDR3 coding sequence is TGTGCCTGGTCCCTCAGGGTTACTGAAGCTTTCTTT.

The chain is built from TRBV9 and TRBJ1-5; TRBD1 might be the D (5 bases). Deletions cut 2 bases from V and 0 bases from J, with 6 bases between. Germline loops: CDR1 SGDLS, CDR2 YYNGEE. The CDR3 runs 14 residues. CDR3 sequence: CASSVGPSNQPQHF. The CDR3 DNA reads TGTGCCAGCAGCGTGGGGCCTAGCAATCAGCCCCAGCATTTT.

The CDR3 reads CASSPQGIQPQHF. The DNA for the CDR3 is TGTGCCAGCAGCCCACAGGGGATACAGCCCCAGCATTTT. V usage is TRBV7-8 and J usage is TRBJ1-5; 7 bases match TRBD1. Germline V gene lookup returns CDR1 SGHVS and CDR2 FQNEAQ. The ends lost 5 bases at V and 7 bases at J; junction bases unmatched: 5. This CDR3 is 13 amino acids long.